Below are 8 T cell receptor beta chains sequenced from a single sample in a study of read filtering for tumor transcriptome and immune sequencing. From roughly 390 ng of RNA, a library with molecular barcoded alpha/delta and beta/gamma adaptors was made. MiXCR, applied by TCRdb to the reads, yields one record per CDR3 protein. The table has about 63,000 distinct CDR3 sequences, approximately 15% seen once. Source material: a population of CD138-negative cells sorted from bone marrow. The receptors derive from a donor aged 40 or older with multiple myeloma.

The chain joins TRBV6-6 to TRBJ1-1; TRBD1 is a possible D gene (6 bases). CDR3 length equals 16 residues. Germline V gene lookup returns CDR1 MNHNY and CDR2 SVGAGI (reference sequence). V was trimmed by 0 bases and J by 3 bases, leaving 14 bases between them. The CDR3 nucleotides read TGTGCCAGCAGTTACTCGCGGGGGCTGTTAGACACTGAAGCTTTCTTT. Its translation: CASSYSRGLLDTEAFF.

Note on this clonotype: Being one base from a much bigger clone, this may be a read error. The V call is TRBV18, the J call TRBJ2-6, with a tentative D call TRBD1 (5 bases). Germline V gene data show CDR1 as KGHSH and CDR2 as LQKENI. CDR3 size: 17 residues. Here the CDR3 reads CASSPSTGRSGANILTF. The CDR3 DNA follows: TGTGCCAGCTCACCGTCCACAGGCCGCTCTGGGGCCAACATCCTGACTTTC.

This sequence joins TRBV18 and TRBJ1-1; TRBD1 agrees at 9 bases. The CDR3 contains 11 residues. J was trimmed by 7 bases and V by 8 bases; bases with no gene match: 2. Germline V gene data show CDR1 as KGHSH and CDR2 as LQKENI. The CDR3, as DNA: TGTGCCAGCGGACAGGGGATTGAAGCTTTCTTT. Its translation: CASGQGIEAFF.

The V gene is TRBV20-1, the J gene TRBJ2-3; 13 positions agree with TRBD2. The CDR3 has 20 residues. Germline lookup yields CDR1 DFQATT and CDR2 SNEGSKA (reference sequence). V lost 5 bases and J lost 0; bases outside the gene matches: 17. The DNA of the CDR3 is TGCAGTGCTCATCCCCCCGCGGGACTAGCGGGGACTGTTAGCACAGATACGCAGTATTTT. Translating it yields CSAHPPAGLAGTVSTDTQYF.

This clonotype was detected ten times or more. This chain's CDR3 is CASSIRPTAGSSYNEQFF. The DNA of the CDR3 is TGTGCCAGTAGTATAAGGCCCACCGCGGGTAGCTCCTACAATGAGCAGTTCTTC. This sequence joins TRBV19 and TRBJ2-1; tentative D call: TRBD2 (5 bases). With 2 bases removed from V and 0 bases from J, the gap between germline ends came to 17 bases. The CDR3 spans 18 residues. The germline V gene encodes CDR1 LNHDA and CDR2 SQIVND (reference sequence).

This clonotype was picked up a small number of times. This may stem from a read error, because a much larger clone lies one nucleotide away. The chain combines TRBV27 with TRBJ2-7, with D possibly TRBD2 on 6 matching bases. The CDR3 contains 13 residues. Germline V CDR1 and CDR2: MNHEY, SMNVEV (reference sequence). Trimming pared 8 bases from V and 2 bases from J, leaving 13 bases between. CDR3: CASGSGLPYEQYF. In nucleotides, the CDR3 is TGTGCCAGCGGTTCGGGACTTCCCTACGAGCAGTACTTC.

This clonotype was observed a handful of times. This sequence may be a read error, since a much larger clone differs from it by one base. Here the CDR3 DNA reads TGTGCCAGCAGCCAAGGGTGGACTAGAAGGGACGAGCAGTACTTC. Amino acids: CASSQGWTRRDEQYF. This chain joins TRBV3-1 and TRBJ2-7; TRBD2 agrees at 7 bases. V shed 1 base, J shed 5 bases, and the junction held 8 bases outside the gene matches. The CDR3 covers 15 residues. Germline loops: CDR1 LGHDT, CDR2 YNNKEL (reference sequence).

Points on this clonotype: The CDR3 ends on some other residue instead of the conserved phenylalanine or tryptophan, so this is likely a read error. Because the CDR3's place on the DNA is in doubt, the DNA is left out and the CDR3 is given as listed by TCRdb. The chain is built from TRBV14 and TRBJ2-1; the DNA was not compared with TRBD1, the D call given in the table. The CDR3 length is 14 residues, termini included. Germline V gene lookup returns CDR1 SGHDN and CDR2 FVKESK. CDR3 region: CASSQPGAEAKQLY.